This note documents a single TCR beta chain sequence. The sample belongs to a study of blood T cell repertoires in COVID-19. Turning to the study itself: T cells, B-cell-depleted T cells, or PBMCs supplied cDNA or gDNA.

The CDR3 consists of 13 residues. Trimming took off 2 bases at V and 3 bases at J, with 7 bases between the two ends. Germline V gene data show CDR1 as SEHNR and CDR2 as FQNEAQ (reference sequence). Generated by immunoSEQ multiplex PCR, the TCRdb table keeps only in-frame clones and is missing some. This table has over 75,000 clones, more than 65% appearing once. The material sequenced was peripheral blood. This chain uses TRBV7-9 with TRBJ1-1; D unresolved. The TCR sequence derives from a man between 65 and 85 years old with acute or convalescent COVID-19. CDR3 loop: CASSLMADTEAFF. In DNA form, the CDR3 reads TGTGCCAGCAGCTTAATGGCAGACACTGAAGCTTTCTTT.